This T cell receptor (beta chain) was captured in a study of blood T cell repertoires in COVID-19 (dated by TCRdb to 2019 to 2021). With regard to the full study: The collaborator samples originated in the United States, Italy and Spain and spanned the acute and convalescent phases of COVID-19. The material from the prospective study consisted of cDNA or gDNA derived from T cells, B-cell-depleted T cells, or PBMCs. Deeply sampled blood TCRbeta repertoires from subjects exposed to, actively infected with, or recovered from COVID-19 were included in the dataset. The repertoires were made available in a free public database intended to serve as a resource for research on the immune response to SARS-CoV-2. Samples came from the ongoing ImmuneRACE study (first 160 participants) plus 1,254 subjects from 6 global collaborators. The sample metadata nearly always contained a de-identified subject ID, COVID-19 status, age in years and sex. Where available, HLA class I and class II types were obtained from metadata supplied by the sample provider rather than from assay-based typing.

As to this clone: The antigen it binds to is not known. No much larger clone is present one base from it, and per-base qualities are unavailable.

The CDR3, from cysteine to phenylalanine, totals 13 residues. The CDR3 DNA has 39 bases and is translated from base 1. Trimming removed 0 bases from V and 15 bases from J, leaving 15 bases between the germline ends. For CDR1 and CDR2, the germline V gene (reference sequence) lists LNHNV and YYDKDF. One collaborating source in Seattle enrolled patients during active infection and followed them longitudinally through the course of disease. Whole blood was collected in K2EDTA tubes by collaborating institutions according to the institutions' own protocols. Collaborator samples were shipped for TCRbeta analysis as frozen whole blood, isolated PBMCs, or DNA extracted from either sample type. On the study overall, not on this receptor specifically: The quantity of clinical and demographic metadata differed by source and by participant and was supplied without curation.

TCRbeta CDR3 regions were amplified from genomic DNA by means of the immunoSEQ Assay, a bias-controlled multiplex PCR. Per the source publication's procedure: The number of nucleated cells in each sample was estimated by amplification of reference gene primers within the assay. Sequence reads were collapsed and filtered to measure the absolute abundance of every unique TCRbeta CDR3 rearrangement. For each sample, productive Simpson clonality was calculated by taking the square root of Simpson's diversity index across productive rearrangements. The table comes from immuneACCESS by way of TCRdb, which keeps in-frame sequences with V and J called. Part of the clones is missing from these tables; in studies checked, under half for an unresolved V gene and the rest for unknown reasons. V and J calls and clone size are as listed in that table; D and trimming were resolved from the DNA. In all, the sample holds approximately 270,000 clones, and approximately 86% of those were seen once. The top ten clonotypes cover 0.87% of the sample.

The rearranged segments are TRBV15 and TRBJ2-1; no D gene is confidently identified. Specimen: peripheral blood. The source of this sequence is a human donor with COVID-19, enrolled during active disease. The donor label of this sample is uncertain. The base sequence is TGTGCCACCAGCAGAGATACGGTCCCCGCGCGGTTCTTC. This gives the protein CATSRDTVPARFF.